The sequence of this TCR beta chain was determined in a study of blood T cell repertoires in COVID-19. Here immunoSEQ multiplex PCR was the method, and the copy in TCRdb shows in-frame clones only, minus some. The sample yields about 220,000 clones, 82% seen once. The CDR3 contains 15 residues. CDR1 is MNHEY and CDR2 is SMNVEV in the germline V gene (reference sequence). The ends were cut back, 8 bases at V and 8 bases at J, with 19 bases in the middle. The sequence derives from a woman older than 75 with acute or convalescent COVID-19. Sequencing used peripheral blood. This chain connects TRBV27 to TRBJ1-6; D unclear. CDR3 region: CASGIGALRDSPLHF. Written as DNA, the CDR3 is TGTGCCAGCGGTATCGGAGCACTGAGGGATTCACCCCTCCACTTT.